This T cell receptor beta chain was identified in a study of CD8+ T cells in alopecia areata. Findings and caveats of the study: Clonality exceeded that of normal scalp in lesional scalp, most notably in alopecia totalis/universalis. Patients showed less clear TCR sequence sharing than mice, possibly partly because of HLA diversity.

A word on this clone: Antigen: not known.

Investigators sorted PBMCs to obtain both CD4+ and CD8+ T cells. The CDR3 covers 14 residues. V was pared by 4 bases and J by 4 bases, with 15 bases between. CDR1 is SGHDT and CDR2 is YYEEEE in the germline V gene. Once RNA had been extracted, it was reverse transcribed into cDNA to act as the sequencing template. Clones were sequenced by immunoSEQ multiplex PCR, and TCRdb holds only the in-frame ones, with some missing. The table lists approximately 150,000 clones, approximately 60% of them singletons. The chain links TRBV5-6 to TRBJ2-7; D unresolved. This receptor was obtained from a human donor in good health. Sequencing used CD8+ T cells sorted from blood. The CDR3 protein is CASSAQHLQYEQYF. The DNA for the CDR3 is TGTGCCAGCAGCGCCCAGCACCTACAGTACGAGCAGTACTTC.